Included here is one T cell receptor (beta chain) sequence, with context. Its specificity is not known. This record comes from a study of cytomegalovirus exposure and HLA in healthy donors. There were likely unrecorded immune exposures, though donors were nominally healthy when sampled. Findings and caveats of the study: In a later analysis, the majority of CMV-associated beta chains seemingly showed HLA restriction.

13 Jbeta primers and 60 Vbeta primers were used for the PCR. Only in-frame clones appear in the TCRdb table, and some are missing; sequencing was by immunoSEQ multiplex PCR. The repertoire includes tens of thousands of clones, approximately 78% of them detected once, and roughly 1.5% sits in the top ten. Input material: PBMCs. This TCR was recovered from a female donor in good health and CMV-seronegative.

CDR3 protein: CASSEGNADTQYF. DNA for the CDR3: TGTGCCAGCAGTGAAGGTAATGCAGATACGCAGTATTTT. The gene calls are TRBV2 and TRBJ2-3; D is unclear. The germline V gene has CDR1 SNHLY and CDR2 FYNNEI. V dropped 1 base and J dropped 4 bases, with 6 bases sitting between them. The CDR3 contains 13 residues.